A selection of T cell receptor beta chains follows, all from one sample in a study of blood T cell repertoires in COVID-19. Only in-frame clones appear in the TCRdb table, and some are missing; sequencing was by immunoSEQ multiplex PCR. Of 150,000 to 200,000 clones in the sample, 94% are singletons; the top ten hold around 0.8%. The sample was peripheral blood. These receptors came from a man younger than 40 with COVID-19, enrolled during active disease. Each CDR3 is given with its conserved first and last residue. A D gene is named only where the DNA matches it firmly. Rows give clone size only sometimes, using once, few, many, or a class for an expanded clone.

d_call	j_call	v_call	clone_size	cdr3_nt	cdr3_aa
NA	TRBJ2-7	TRBV11-2	NA	TGTGCCAGCAGCTTCGGCAAGGGAGGGGGTTCCTACGAGCAGTACTTC	CASSFGKGGGSYEQYF
TRBD1	TRBJ1-3	TRBV11-2	NA	TGTGCCAGCAGCGGGACAGGGTTCTCTGGAAACACCATATATTTT	CASSGTGFSGNTIYF
NA	TRBJ2-3	TRBV11-2	NA	TGTGCCAGCAGCTTAATCCGGGGGAGCACAGATACGCAGTATTTT	CASSLIRGSTDTQYF
TRBD1	TRBJ2-7	TRBV5-1	NA	TGCGCCAGCAGCTTTCAGGGGGCCTACGAGCAGTACTTC	CASSFQGAYEQYF
TRBD2	TRBJ2-5	TRBV2	NA	TGTGCCAGCAGTGAAAATAGCGGGGGAGGAGGAGAGACCCAGTACTTC	CASSENSGGGGETQYF
TRBD2	TRBJ2-2	TRBV5-1	NA	TGCGCCAGCGCTCGCAGCGGGGGGGCTGACACCGGGGAGCTGTTTTTT	CASARSGGADTGELFF
TRBD1	TRBJ2-2	TRBV4-1	few	TGCGCCAGCAGCCGTACCGGGACAGGGGGCCGCAACACCGGGGAGCTGTTTTTT	CASSRTGTGGRNTGELFF
TRBD1	TRBJ1-6	TRBV27	once	TGTGCCAGCAGTTCCCGCCCCCGGACAGGGGCCACTAATTCACCCCTCCACTTT	CASSSRPRTGATNSPLHF
TRBD2	TRBJ2-5	TRBV3-1/TRBV3-2	NA	TGTGCCAGCAGCCGTCGGACTAGCGGCCAGCAAGAGACCCAGTACTTC	CASSRRTSGQQETQYF
NA	TRBJ1-2	TRBV6-6	NA	TGTGCCAGCAGTTACCTGTTGGCAGTCAACTATGGCTACACCTTC	CASSYLLAVNYGYTF
TRBD2	TRBJ2-5	TRBV3-1/TRBV3-2	NA	TGTGCCAGCAGCCGGCCGGGGAGGGCGGAGACCCAGTACTTC	CASSRPGRAETQYF
NA	TRBJ1-2	TRBV5-1	NA	TGCGCCAGCAGCTTAAGTCAGGGTGAAGGCTACACCTTC	CASSLSQGEGYTF
TRBD2	TRBJ2-3	TRBV6-5	NA	TGTGCCAGCAGTTGGAGCGGGGGGGCCGAAAGGGATACGCAGTATTTT	CASSWSGGAERDTQYF
TRBD2	TRBJ2-1	TRBV5-1	few	TGCGCCAGCAGCTGGGGACTAGCGGCCTACAATGAGCAGTTCTTC	CASSWGLAAYNEQFF
NA	TRBJ2-3	TRBV6-4	NA	TGTGCCAGCAGTGTAGACTCTTTGACAGGACGGGACACAGATACGCAGTATTTT	CASSVDSLTGRDTDTQYF
TRBD1	TRBJ1-2	TRBV6-2/TRBV6-3	NA	TGTGCCAGCAGTGTCAGGGGGGCGTTTGGCTACACCTTC	CASSVRGAFGYTF
TRBD2	TRBJ2-2	TRBV5-4	NA	TGTGCCAGCAGCTTGCCTAGCGGGGGGTCACGATACACCGGGGAGCTGTTTTTT	CASSLPSGGSRYTGELFF
TRBD2	TRBJ2-3	TRBV6-1	NA	TGTGCCAGCAGTGAAAGCGTAGCGGGGACAGATACGCAGTATTTT	CASSESVAGTDTQYF
TRBD2	TRBJ2-2	TRBV10-3	NA	TGTGCCACCGCAGCGGGGGGGACGAACACCGGGGAGCTGTTTTTT	CATAAGGTNTGELFF
TRBD2	TRBJ2-2	TRBV11-2	NA	TGTGCCAGCAGCCCGCGACTAGCGGGGGAACCAAACACCGGGGAGCTGTTTTTT	CASSPRLAGEPNTGELFF
TRBD1	TRBJ1-6	TRBV6-5	NA	TGTGCCACCTCCTTCGGGACAGGGTCTTCACCCCTCCACTTT	CATSFGTGSSPLHF
TRBD1	TRBJ1-5	TRBV2	NA	TGTGCCAGCAGCAGAACCTCTGACAGGGTTAGCAATCAGCCCCAGCATTTT	CASSRTSDRVSNQPQHF
NA	TRBJ2-1	TRBV3-1/TRBV3-2	NA	TGTGCCAGCAGCCACAGATACTCCTACAATGAGCAGTTCTTC	CASSHRYSYNEQFF
TRBD1	TRBJ2-2	TRBV19	once	TGTGCCAGTAGTGGGACAGGGGGCACCGGGGAGCTGTTTTTT	CASSGTGGTGELFF
TRBD2	TRBJ2-2	TRBV30	NA	TGTGCCTGGAGTGTACAACTAGCGGGGTCCGGGGAGCTGTTTTTT	CAWSVQLAGSGELFF
NA	TRBJ1-2	TRBV10-3	once	TGTGCCATCAGTGAGATTACGGGGTATCAGACTAACTATGGCTACACCTTC	CAISEITGYQTNYGYTF
NA	TRBJ2-1	TRBV30	NA	TGTGCCTGGAGTCCTAATCGAGGGTACTCCTACAATGAGCAGTTCTTC	CAWSPNRGYSYNEQFF
NA	TRBJ1-1	TRBV6-1	NA	TGTGCCAGCAGTGAAGGCAGAGAAGCTTTCTTT	CASSEGREAFF
TRBD2	TRBJ2-3	TRBV10-1	NA	TGCGCCAGCAGTGAGCGGGAGGCAGATACGCAGTATTTT	CASSEREADTQYF
TRBD2	TRBJ2-1	TRBV5-1	NA	TGCGCCAGCAGCTCCGGACTAGCGGGGAGCTCCTACAATGAGCAGTTCTTC	CASSSGLAGSSYNEQFF
NA	TRBJ1-5	TRBV10-2	NA	TGCGCCAGCAGTGAGTCTCAGGCTTGGCAGCCCCAGCATTTT	CASSESQAWQPQHF
NA	TRBJ2-5	TRBV5-5	NA	TGTGCCAGCAGCTTGGAGCCCACCCGCGGGAAGACCCAGTACTTC	CASSLEPTRGKTQYF
TRBD1	TRBJ2-7	TRBV3-1/TRBV3-2	NA	TGTGCCAGCAGCCCGCGGACAGGAAAGTCCTACGAGCAGTACTTC	CASSPRTGKSYEQYF
NA	TRBJ2-3	TRBV13	NA	TGTGCCAGCAGCTTAGGCCAGGGTTCCACAGATACGCAGTATTTT	CASSLGQGSTDTQYF
TRBD2	TRBJ2-3	TRBV3-1/TRBV3-2	NA	TGTGCCAGCAGCCCCTCGGGACTAGCGAGGACAGATACGCAGTATTTT	CASSPSGLARTDTQYF
TRBD1	TRBJ2-1	TRBV19	NA	TGTGCCAGTAGTGGGCAGGGGGCCTACAATGAGCAGTTCTTC	CASSGQGAYNEQFF
TRBD2	TRBJ2-1	TRBV6-2/TRBV6-3	once	TGTGCCAGCAGTCTATCAGGGACTAGCGGGGGAGCCTACAATGAGCAGTTCTTC	CASSLSGTSGGAYNEQFF
TRBD1	TRBJ1-3	TRBV9	few	TGTGCCAGCAGCGTAGGACAGGGGCCTGGAAACACCATATATTTT	CASSVGQGPGNTIYF
NA	TRBJ2-7	TRBV10-1	once	TGCGCCAGCAGTCCAGGACTTACCTACGAGCAGTACTTC	CASSPGLTYEQYF
NA	TRBJ1-1	TRBV4-1	NA	TGCGCCAGCAGCCAAGATAAGGGGCTTACTGAAGCTTTCTTT	CASSQDKGLTEAFF
NA	TRBJ2-2	TRBV30	NA	TGTGCCGCACAGGGATCTGGGGAGCTGTTTTTT	CAAQGSGELFF
TRBD1	TRBJ2-5	TRBV7-9	NA	TGTGCCAGCAGCGGACAGGGGCCGCAAGAGACCCAGTACTTC	CASSGQGPQETQYF
NA	TRBJ2-1	TRBV27	NA	TGTGCCAGCAGTGATATCAGGGCGAGGGAGCAGTTCTTC	CASSDIRAREQFF
TRBD1	TRBJ1-2	TRBV9	NA	TGTGCCAGCAGCGACAGGGGGGACTATGGCTACACCTTC	CASSDRGDYGYTF
TRBD2	TRBJ2-2	TRBV6-4	NA	TGTGCCAGCAGTGCGAATAGCGGGGCGAACACCGGGGAGCTGTTTTTT	CASSANSGANTGELFF
NA	TRBJ2-7	TRBV30	NA	TGTGCCTGGGTGAGGGCGGGCTACGAGCAGTACTTC	CAWVRAGYEQYF
NA	TRBJ1-1	TRBV7-9	NA	TGTGCCAGCAGCTTAGCCCAGGGTAGCCTGACTGAAGCTTTCTTT	CASSLAQGSLTEAFF
NA	TRBJ2-3	TRBV11-3	NA	TGTGCCAGCAGCTTACGGGCCAGGGCTGAAGGAGGCACAGATACGCAGTATTTT	CASSLRARAEGGTDTQYF
NA	TRBJ1-3	TRBV5-1	NA	TGCGCCAGCAGCGATAACGGAGGGGCGGACACCATATATTTT	CASSDNGGADTIYF
TRBD1	TRBJ1-5	TRBV27	once	TGTGCCAGCAGTTTATCGGCGGACAGGGGTGGCAATCAGCCCCAGCATTTT	CASSLSADRGGNQPQHF